The next 5 T cell receptor beta chains were all read from a single sample in a study of cytomegalovirus exposure and HLA in healthy donors. PCR employed 60 Vbeta and 13 Jbeta primers. Profiling relied on immunoSEQ multiplex PCR, and the TCRdb table lists in-frame clones only, not all of them. The ten top clones account for roughly 0.74%, within a sample of nearly 200,000 clones. Specimen: PBMCs. Source of these receptors: a boy between 10 and 17 years old in good health and CMV-seronegative.

The chain links TRBV30 to TRBJ1-3; 10 bases match TRBD1. The CDR3 length is 16 residues. Trimming cost V 0 bases and J 2 bases; bases outside gene matches: 4. Germline CDR1 reads GTSNPN; CDR2 reads SVGIG (reference sequence). CDR3 loop: CAWSVLGQGTGNTIYF. The CDR3, as DNA: TGTGCCTGGAGTGTATTGGGACAGGGGACTGGAAACACCATATATTTT.

This sequence joins TRBV5-4 and TRBJ1-1; 7 bases agree with TRBD1. The CDR3 contains 13 residues. Germline V gene data show CDR1 as SGHNT and CDR2 as YYREEE (reference sequence). The V gene end was trimmed by 6 bases and the J gene end by 6 bases; junction bases not matched to a gene: 8. CDR3 loop: CASNQGGRAEAFF. In DNA form, the CDR3 reads TGTGCCAGCAATCAGGGGGGTAGGGCTGAAGCTTTCTTT.

The chain recombines TRBV18 with TRBJ2-5; unclear D gene. This CDR3 contains 14 residues. V lost 0 bases and J 3 bases, leaving 8 bases between the germline ends. Germline V gene sequence: CDR1 KGHSH, CDR2 LQKENI. The CDR3 protein is CASSPPVSEETQYF. The CDR3 region has the DNA TGTGCCAGCTCACCACCTGTCTCAGAAGAGACCCAGTACTTC.

V gene TRBV28 combines with J gene TRBJ2-1; 7 bases fit TRBD1. This CDR3 spans 16 amino acids. Germline values: CDR1 MDHEN, CDR2 SYDVKM. The V and J ends lost 6 bases and 0 bases, in that order; junction bases with no gene match: 8. In nucleotides, the CDR3 is TGTGCCAGCAGGCAATCTAGGGGGCTCTCCTACAATGAGCAGTTCTTC. Encoded protein: CASRQSRGLSYNEQFF.

This chain connects TRBV19 to TRBJ2-4, with 8 bases fitting TRBD1. Trimming cost V 5 bases and J 6 bases; bases outside gene matches: 9. This CDR3 contains 15 residues. Germline CDR1 reads LNHDA; CDR2 reads SQIVND (reference sequence). The CDR3 protein is CASSVITDRGNIQYF. CDR3 nucleotides: TGTGCCAGTAGTGTTATAACCGACAGGGGAAACATTCAGTACTTC.